This TCR beta chain appears in the sequencing data of a study of cytomegalovirus exposure and HLA in healthy donors. PCR amplification relied on 60 Vbeta primers (plus 13 Jbeta primers). The data were produced by immunoSEQ multiplex PCR, yet TCRdb's version contains in-frame clones alone and is incomplete. The table shows roughly 100,000 clones, with 80% to 90% occurring only once. Study-wide results and limits: Evidence from a later analysis indicated that most CMV-associated TCR beta chains looked HLA-restricted.

Trimming took 1 base from V and 10 from J, leaving 14 bases between them. CDR1 is LNHDA and CDR2 is SQIVND in the germline V gene (reference sequence). The CDR3 has 15 residues. About this clone: The antigen remains undetermined.

The sequenced material came from PBMCs. The chain is built from TRBV19 and TRBJ1-6; no firm D call. The clonotype comes from a man aged 50 or older in good health and CMV-seronegative. CDR3 DNA sequence: TGTGCCAGTAGTATAGCTCCGCAGGAATACTCACCCCTCCACTTT. Its protein is CASSIAPQEYSPLHF.